This record concerns one T cell receptor (beta chain) sequence. This sample stems from a study of blood T cell repertoires in COVID-19. At the level of the study: COVID-19 samples collected from the United States, Italy and Spain covered acute and convalescent phases. The analysed material was cDNA or gDNA that came from T cells, B-cell-depleted T cells, or PBMCs.

While infection was still active, Seattle patients were enrolled and then followed longitudinally. Per the original data handling: Cell counts per sample came from amplifying reference gene primers. Profiled with immunoSEQ multiplex PCR; TCRdb holds only in-frame clones, not every one. Clone size and V and J calls were adopted from that table, with D and trimming inferred from the DNA. The sample includes 100,000 to 150,000 clones, about 89% seen only once; the top ten take about an eighth. The sequence derives from a woman aged 65 to 85 with COVID-19, enrolled during active disease. Source material: peripheral blood.

CDR3 in amino acids: CASSSFSSSYNEQFF. CDR3 DNA sequence: TGTGCCAGCAGTTCCTTCTCTAGCTCCTACAATGAGCAGTTCTTC. V is TRBV27 and J is TRBJ2-1; D ambiguous. Germline assignment: CDR1 MNHEY and CDR2 SMNVEV (reference sequence). Trimming removed 4 bases from V and 0 bases from J, with 10 bases in between. This CDR3 is built from 15 residues.